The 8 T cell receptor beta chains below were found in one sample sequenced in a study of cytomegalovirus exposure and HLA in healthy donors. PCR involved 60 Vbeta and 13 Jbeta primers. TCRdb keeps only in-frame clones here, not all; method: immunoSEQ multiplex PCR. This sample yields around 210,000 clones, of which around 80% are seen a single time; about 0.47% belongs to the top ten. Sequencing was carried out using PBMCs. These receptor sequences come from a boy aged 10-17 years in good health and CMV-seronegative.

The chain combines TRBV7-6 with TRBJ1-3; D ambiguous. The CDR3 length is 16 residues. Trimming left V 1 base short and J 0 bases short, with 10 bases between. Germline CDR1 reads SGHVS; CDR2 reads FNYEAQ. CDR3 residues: CASSLETGFSGNTIYF. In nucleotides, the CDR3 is TGTGCCAGCAGCTTAGAGACGGGATTCTCTGGAAACACCATATATTTT.

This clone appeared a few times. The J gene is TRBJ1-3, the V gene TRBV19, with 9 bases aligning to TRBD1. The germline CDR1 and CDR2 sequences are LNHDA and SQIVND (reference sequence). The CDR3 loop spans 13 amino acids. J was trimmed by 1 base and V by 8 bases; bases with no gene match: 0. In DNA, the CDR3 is TGTGCCAGTGGACAGGGGTCTGGAAACACCATATATTTT. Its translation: CASGQGSGNTIYF.

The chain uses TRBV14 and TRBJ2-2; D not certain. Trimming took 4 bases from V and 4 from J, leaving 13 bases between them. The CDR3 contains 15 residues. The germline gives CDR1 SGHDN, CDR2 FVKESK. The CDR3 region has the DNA TGTGCCAGCAGCCCCCACGCGGTTCCCACCGGGGAGCTGTTTTTT. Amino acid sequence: CASSPHAVPTGELFF.

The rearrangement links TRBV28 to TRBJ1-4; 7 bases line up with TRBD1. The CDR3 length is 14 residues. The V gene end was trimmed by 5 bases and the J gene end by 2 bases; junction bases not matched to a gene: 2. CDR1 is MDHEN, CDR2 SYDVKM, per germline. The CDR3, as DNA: TGTGCCAGCAGTACAGGGGTTACTAATGAAAAACTGTTTTTT. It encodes CASSTGVTNEKLFF.

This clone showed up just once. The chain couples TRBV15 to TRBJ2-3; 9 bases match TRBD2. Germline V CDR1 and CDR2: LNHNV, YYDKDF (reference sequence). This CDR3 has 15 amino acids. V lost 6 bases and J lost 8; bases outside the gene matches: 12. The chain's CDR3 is CATSDVAGAGATQYF. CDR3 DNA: TGTGCCACCAGTGACGTAGCGGGAGCAGGCGCTACGCAGTATTTT.

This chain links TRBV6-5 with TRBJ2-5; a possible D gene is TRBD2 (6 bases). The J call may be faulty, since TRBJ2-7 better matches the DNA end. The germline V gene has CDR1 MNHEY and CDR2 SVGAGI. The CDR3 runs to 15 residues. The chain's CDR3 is CASSYSRLGEGEQYF. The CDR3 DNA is TGTGCCAGCAGTTACTCCCGACTAGGGGAAGGCGAGCAGTACTTC.

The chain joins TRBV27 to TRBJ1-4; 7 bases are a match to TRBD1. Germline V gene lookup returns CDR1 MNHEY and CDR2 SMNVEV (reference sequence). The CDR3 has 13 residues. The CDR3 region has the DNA TGTGCGACCAAAAGCCGGGACAGAGGGAAACTGTTTTTT. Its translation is CATKSRDRGKLFF.

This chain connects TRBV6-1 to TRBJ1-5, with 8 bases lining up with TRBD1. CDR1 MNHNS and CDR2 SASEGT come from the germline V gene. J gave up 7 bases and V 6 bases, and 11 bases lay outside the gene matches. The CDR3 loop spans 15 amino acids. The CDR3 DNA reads TGTGCCAGCAGCCAAGAAGGACAGGGCGGCCAGCCCCAGCATTTT. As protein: CASSQEGQGGQPQHF.